The entry that follows covers one TCR beta chain sequence. What it binds is unknown. TCRdb re-called the 5' RACE reads through MiXCR, storing one row per CDR3 protein. The sample holds around 320,000 distinct CDR3 sequences, around 27% seen once. This entry comes from a study of T-cell memory formation after mild COVID-19. Study-wide context: Largely, the TCR clusters proved donor specific.

Study-wide findings and caveats: That cross-reactive memory joined was suggested by some responding clones appearing in pre-infection memory. Day 15 to 85 contracting clones showed balanced CD4/CD8; later expanders leaned CD4+.

CDR3 size: 16 residues. With V trimmed by 1 base and J by 5 bases, 6 bases remained unmatched. Germline V gives CDR1 KGHDR, CDR2 SFDVKD. Specimen: PBMCs or a T cell subset sorted from them (not recorded which). The rearrangement links TRBV24-1 to TRBJ2-2, with 7 bases that match TRBD1. The receptor's source is an adult woman who had mild COVID-19 (a few samples of this study predate the infection). Cell type and time point are not known. For the CDR3, the DNA is TGTGCCACCAGTGATTTTTGGACAGGTGGGACCGGGGAGCTGTTTTTT. Its translation is CATSDFWTGGTGELFF.